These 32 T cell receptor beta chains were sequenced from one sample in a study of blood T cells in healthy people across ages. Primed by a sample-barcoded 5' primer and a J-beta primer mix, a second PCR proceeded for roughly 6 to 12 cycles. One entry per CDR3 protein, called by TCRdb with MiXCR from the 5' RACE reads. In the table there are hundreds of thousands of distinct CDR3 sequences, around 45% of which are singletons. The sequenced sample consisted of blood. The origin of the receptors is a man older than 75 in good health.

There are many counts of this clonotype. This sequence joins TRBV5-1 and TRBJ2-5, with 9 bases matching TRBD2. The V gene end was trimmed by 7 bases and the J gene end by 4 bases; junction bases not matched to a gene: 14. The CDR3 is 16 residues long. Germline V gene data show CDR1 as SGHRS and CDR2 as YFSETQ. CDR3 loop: CASSWGLAGSVETQYF. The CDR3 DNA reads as TGCGCCAGCTCCTGGGGTCTAGCGGGATCCGTAGAGACCCAGTACTTC.

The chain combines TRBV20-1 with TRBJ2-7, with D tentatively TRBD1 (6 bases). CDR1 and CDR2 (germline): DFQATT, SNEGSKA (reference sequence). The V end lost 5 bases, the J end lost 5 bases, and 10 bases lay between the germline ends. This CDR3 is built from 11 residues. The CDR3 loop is CSAGDNDEQYF. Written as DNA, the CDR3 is TGCAGTGCTGGGGACAATGACGAGCAGTACTTC.

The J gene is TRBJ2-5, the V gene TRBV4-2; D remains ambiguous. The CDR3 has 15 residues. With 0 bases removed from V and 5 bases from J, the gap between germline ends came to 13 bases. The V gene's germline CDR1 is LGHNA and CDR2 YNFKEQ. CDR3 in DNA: TGTGCCAGCAGCCAAGATTTGTCCAGATTGGAGACCCAGTACTTC. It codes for CASSQDLSRLETQYF.

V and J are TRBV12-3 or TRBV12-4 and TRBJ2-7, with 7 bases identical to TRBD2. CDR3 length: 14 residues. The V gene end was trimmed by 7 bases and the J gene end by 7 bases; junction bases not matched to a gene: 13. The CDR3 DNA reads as TGTGCCAGCACCATCGGACTAGTAGACAATGAGCAGTACTTC. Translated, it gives CASTIGLVDNEQYF.

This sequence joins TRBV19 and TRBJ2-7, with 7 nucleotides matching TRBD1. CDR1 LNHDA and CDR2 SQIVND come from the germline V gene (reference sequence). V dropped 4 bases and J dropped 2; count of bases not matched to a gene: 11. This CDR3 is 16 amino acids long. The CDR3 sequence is CASSSPELGTAYEQYF. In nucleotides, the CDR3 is TGTGCCAGTAGTAGCCCTGAACTAGGGACAGCCTACGAGCAGTACTTC.

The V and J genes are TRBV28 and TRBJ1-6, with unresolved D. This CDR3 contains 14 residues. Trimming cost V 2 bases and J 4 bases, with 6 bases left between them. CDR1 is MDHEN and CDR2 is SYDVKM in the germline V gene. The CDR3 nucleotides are TGTGCCAGCAGTTTAGGACGGTATAATTCACCCCTCCACTTT. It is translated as CASSLGRYNSPLHF.

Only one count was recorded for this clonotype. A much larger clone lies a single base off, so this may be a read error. The CDR3 nucleotides are TGTGCCAGCAGTTTCAACCCGCCGAGCTCCTACAATGAGCAGTACTTC. Protein sequence: CASSFNPPSSYNEQYF. This chain connects TRBV6-2 or TRBV6-3 to TRBJ2-1; D unresolved. The J call is doubtful: the DNA matches TRBJ2-7 better. Germline CDR1 and CDR2: MNHEY and SVGEGT. The CDR3 contains 16 residues.

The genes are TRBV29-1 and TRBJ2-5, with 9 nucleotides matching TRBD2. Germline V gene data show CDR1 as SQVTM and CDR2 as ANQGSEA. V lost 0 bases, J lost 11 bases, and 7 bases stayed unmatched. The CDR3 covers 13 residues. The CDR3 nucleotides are TGCAGCGTTGAAGAGACTAGCGGCACTGAGCAGTACTTC. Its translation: CSVEETSGTEQYF.

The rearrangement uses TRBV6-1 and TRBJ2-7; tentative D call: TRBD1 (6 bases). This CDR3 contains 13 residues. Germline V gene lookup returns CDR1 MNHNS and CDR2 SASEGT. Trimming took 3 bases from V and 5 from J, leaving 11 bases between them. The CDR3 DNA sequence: TGTGCCAGCAGTGAGCAGGGGACCAACGAGCAGTACTTC. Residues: CASSEQGTNEQYF.

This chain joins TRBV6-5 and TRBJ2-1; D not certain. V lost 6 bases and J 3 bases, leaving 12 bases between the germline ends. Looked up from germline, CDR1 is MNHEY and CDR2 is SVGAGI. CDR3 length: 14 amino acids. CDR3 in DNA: TGTGCCAGCAGCCCAGGAGCTAACTACAATGAGCAGTTCTTC. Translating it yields CASSPGANYNEQFF.

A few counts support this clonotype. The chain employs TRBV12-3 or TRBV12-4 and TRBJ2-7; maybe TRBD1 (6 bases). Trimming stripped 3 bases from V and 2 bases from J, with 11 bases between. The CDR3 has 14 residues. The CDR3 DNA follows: TGTGCCAGCAGTTTCCAGGGGTCAACCTACGAGCAGTACTTC. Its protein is CASSFQGSTYEQYF.

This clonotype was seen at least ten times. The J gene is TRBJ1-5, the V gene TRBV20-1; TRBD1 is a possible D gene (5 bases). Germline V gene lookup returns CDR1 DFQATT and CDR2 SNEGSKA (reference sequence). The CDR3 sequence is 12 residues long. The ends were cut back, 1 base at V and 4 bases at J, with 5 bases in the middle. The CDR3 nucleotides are TGCAGTGCTAGAGCAGGGAATCAGCCCCAGCATTTT. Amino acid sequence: CSARAGNQPQHF.

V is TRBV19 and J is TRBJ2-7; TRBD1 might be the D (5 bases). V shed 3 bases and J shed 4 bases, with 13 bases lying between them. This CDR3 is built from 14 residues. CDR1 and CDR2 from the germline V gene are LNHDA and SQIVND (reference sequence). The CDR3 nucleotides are TGTGCCAGTAGTATTAGGCAGGGATTGTACGAGCAGTACTTC. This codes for CASSIRQGLYEQYF.

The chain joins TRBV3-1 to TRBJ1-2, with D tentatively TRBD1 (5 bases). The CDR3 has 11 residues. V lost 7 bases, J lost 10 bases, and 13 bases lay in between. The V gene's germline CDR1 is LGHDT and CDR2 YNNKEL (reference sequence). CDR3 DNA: TGTGCCAGCACCTCAGGGAGGGCCTACACCTTC. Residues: CASTSGRAYTF.

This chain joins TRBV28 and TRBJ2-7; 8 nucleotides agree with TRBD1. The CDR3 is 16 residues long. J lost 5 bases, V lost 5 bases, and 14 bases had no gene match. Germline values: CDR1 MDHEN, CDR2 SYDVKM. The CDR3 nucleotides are TGTGCCAGCAGTCCCGGACAGGGAGCCTACTACGACGAGCAGTACTTC. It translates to CASSPGQGAYYDEQYF.

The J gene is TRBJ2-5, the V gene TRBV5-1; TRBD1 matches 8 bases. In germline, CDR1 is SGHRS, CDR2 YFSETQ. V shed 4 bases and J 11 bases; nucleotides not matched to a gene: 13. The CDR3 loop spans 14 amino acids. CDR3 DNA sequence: TGCGCCAGCAGCCCACGACAGGGGCGCAATGAGCAGTACTTC. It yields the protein CASSPRQGRNEQYF. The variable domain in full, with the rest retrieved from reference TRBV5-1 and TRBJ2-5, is KAGVTQTPRYLIKTRGQQVTLSCSPISGHRSVSWYQQTPGQGLQFLFEYFSETQRNKGNFPGRFSGRQFSNSRSEMNVSTLELGDSALYLCASSPRQGRNEQYFGPGTRLLVL.

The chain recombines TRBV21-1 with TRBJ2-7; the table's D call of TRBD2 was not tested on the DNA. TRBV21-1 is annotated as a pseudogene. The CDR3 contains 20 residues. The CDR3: CASSKGRGLAEPIDFYEQYF. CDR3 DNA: TGTGCCAGCAGCAAAGGTCGTGGACTAGCGGAACCTATCGATTTCTACGAGCAGTACTTC.

In nucleotides, the CDR3 is TGTGCCACCAGCACACAGGGAGATACGCAGTATTTT. It encodes CATSTQGDTQYF. V gene TRBV24-1 combines with J gene TRBJ2-3, with D perhaps matching TRBD1 (6 bases). V was shortened by 7 bases and J by 5 bases, with 9 bases between the two germline ends. The CDR3 is made up of 12 amino acids. Germline-derived CDR1 and CDR2 are KGHDR and SFDVKD.

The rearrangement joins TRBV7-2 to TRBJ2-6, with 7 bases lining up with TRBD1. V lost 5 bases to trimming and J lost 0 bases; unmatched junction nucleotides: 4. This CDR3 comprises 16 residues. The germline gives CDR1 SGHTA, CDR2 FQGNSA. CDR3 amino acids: CASSPGTASGANVLTF. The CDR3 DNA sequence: TGTGCCAGCAGCCCAGGGACAGCCTCTGGGGCCAACGTCCTGACTTTC.

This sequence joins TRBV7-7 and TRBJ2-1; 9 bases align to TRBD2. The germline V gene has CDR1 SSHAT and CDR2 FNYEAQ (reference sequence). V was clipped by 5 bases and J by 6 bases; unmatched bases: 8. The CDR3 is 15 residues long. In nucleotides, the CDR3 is TGTGCCAGCAGCCAAGGCTCTAGCGGGATCAATGAGCAGTTCTTC. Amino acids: CASSQGSSGINEQFF.

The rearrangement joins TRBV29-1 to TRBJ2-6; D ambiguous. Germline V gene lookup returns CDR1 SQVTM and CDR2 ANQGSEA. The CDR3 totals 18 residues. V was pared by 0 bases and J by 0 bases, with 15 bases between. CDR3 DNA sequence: TGCAGCGTTGAAGAGAGACTTTTCCCCTTCTCTGGGGCCAACGTCCTGACTTTC. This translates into CSVEERLFPFSGANVLTF.

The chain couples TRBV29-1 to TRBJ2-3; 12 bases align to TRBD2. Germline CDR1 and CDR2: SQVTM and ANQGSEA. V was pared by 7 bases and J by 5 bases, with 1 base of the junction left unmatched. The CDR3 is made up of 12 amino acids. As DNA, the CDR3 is TGCAGCGGGGGACTAGCGGGAGATACGCAGTATTTT. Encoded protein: CSGGLAGDTQYF.

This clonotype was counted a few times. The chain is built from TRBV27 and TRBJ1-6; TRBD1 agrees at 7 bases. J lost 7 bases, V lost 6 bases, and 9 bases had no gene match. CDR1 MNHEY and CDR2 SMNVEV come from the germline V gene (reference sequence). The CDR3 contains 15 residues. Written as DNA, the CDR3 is TGTGCCAGCAGCCATCGACAGGGTGGCAATTCACCCCTCCACTTT. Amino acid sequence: CASSHRQGGNSPLHF.

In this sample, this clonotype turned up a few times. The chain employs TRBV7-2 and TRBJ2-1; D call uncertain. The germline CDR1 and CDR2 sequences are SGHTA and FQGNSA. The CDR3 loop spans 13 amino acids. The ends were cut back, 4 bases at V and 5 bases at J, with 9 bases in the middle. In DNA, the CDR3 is TGTGCCAGCAGCTCGAATAGAAACAATGAGCAGTTCTTC. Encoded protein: CASSSNRNNEQFF. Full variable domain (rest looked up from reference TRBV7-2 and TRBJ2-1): GAGVSQSPSNKVTEKGKDVELRCDPISGHTALYWYRQSLGQGLEFLIYFQGNSAPDKSGLPSDRFSAERTGGSVSTLTIQRTQQEDSAVYLCASSSNRNNEQFFGPGTRLTVL.

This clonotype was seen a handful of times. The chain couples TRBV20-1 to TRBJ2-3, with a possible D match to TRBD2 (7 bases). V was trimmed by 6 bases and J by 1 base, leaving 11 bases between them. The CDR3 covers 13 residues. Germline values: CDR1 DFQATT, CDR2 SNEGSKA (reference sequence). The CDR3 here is CSAGGGGTDTQYF. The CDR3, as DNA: TGCAGTGCAGGGGGAGGGGGCACAGATACGCAGTATTTT.

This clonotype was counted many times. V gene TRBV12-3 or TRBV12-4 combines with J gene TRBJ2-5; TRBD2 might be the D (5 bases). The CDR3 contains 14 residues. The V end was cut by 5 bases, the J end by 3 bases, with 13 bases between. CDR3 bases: TGTGCCAGCAGTCAAGAGACGGGAAAAGAGACCCAGTACTTC. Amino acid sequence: CASSQETGKETQYF.

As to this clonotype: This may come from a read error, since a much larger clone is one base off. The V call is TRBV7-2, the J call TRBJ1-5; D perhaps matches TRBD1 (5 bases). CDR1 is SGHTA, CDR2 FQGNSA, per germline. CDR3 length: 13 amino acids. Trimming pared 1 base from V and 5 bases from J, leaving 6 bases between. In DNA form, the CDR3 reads TGTGCCAGCAGCTTAGACAGGTATCAGCCCCAGCATTTT. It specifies CASSLDRYQPQHF.

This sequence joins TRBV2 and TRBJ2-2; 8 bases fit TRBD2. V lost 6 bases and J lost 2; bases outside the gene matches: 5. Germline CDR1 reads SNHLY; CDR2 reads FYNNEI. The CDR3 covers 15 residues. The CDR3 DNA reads TGTGCCAGCAGAGATAGCGGGATTAACACCGGGGAGCTGTTTTTT. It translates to CASRDSGINTGELFF.

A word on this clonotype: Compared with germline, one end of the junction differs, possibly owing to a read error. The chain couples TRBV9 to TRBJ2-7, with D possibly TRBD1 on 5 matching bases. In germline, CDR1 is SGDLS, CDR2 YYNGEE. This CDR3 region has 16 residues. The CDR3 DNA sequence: TGTGCCAGCGGCGTAGGGGCCCAACAGAACGCCTACGGGCAGTACTTC. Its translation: CASGVGAQQNAYGQYF.

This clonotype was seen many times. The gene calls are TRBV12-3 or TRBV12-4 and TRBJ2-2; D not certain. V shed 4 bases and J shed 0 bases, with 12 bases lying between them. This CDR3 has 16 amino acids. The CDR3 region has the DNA TGTGCCAGCAGTTCCGTAGACTTCCCGAACACCGGGGAGCTGTTTTTT. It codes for CASSSVDFPNTGELFF.

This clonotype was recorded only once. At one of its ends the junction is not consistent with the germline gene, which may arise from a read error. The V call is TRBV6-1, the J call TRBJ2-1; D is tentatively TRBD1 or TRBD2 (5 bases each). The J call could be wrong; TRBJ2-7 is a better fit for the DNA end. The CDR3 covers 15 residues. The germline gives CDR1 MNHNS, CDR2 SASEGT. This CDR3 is CASTEAGSSYNEQYF. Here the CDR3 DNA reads TGTGCCAGCACTGAAGCAGGGAGCTCCTACAATGAGCAGTACTTC.

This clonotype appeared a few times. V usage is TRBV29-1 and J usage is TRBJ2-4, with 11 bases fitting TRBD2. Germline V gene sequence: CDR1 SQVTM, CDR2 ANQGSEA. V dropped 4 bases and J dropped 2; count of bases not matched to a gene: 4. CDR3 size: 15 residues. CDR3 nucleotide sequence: TGCAGCGTTGGGAGACTAGCGGGATCCAAAAACATTCAGTACTTC. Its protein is CSVGRLAGSKNIQYF.